A selection of T cell receptor beta chains follows, all from one sample in a study of T-cell reconstitution after alpha-beta-depleted transplantation in children. TCRdb passed the PCR reads through MiXCR, listing each CDR3 protein once. The repertoire includes about 470,000 distinct CDR3 sequences, roughly 43% of them detected once, and about 30% sits in the top ten. Sequenced material: PBMCs, taken before TCRalphabeta/CD19-depleted stem cell transplant. All receptors come from a girl aged 2 to 10 with aplastic anemia, due to receive a stem cell transplant. Each CDR3 is given with its conserved first and last residue. The order of the fields is CDR3 length, V gene, J gene, D gene, clone size, CDR3 protein, CDR3 DNA. The D gene is left open where the match is weak. Only some rows state a clone size, as once, few, many or a class for expanded clones.

length: 13; V: TRBV20-1; J: TRBJ2-7; D: TRBD2; size: -; CDR3: CSGRGTSSYEQYF; DNA: TGCAGTGGGCGGGGGACTTCCTCCTACGAGCAGTACTTC
length: 13; V: TRBV27; J: TRBJ2-7; D: TRBD1; size: few; CDR3: CARDRGLLYEQYF; DNA: TGTGCCAGGGACAGGGGACTCCTCTACGAGCAGTACTTC
length: 15; V: TRBV12-3/TRBV12-4; J: TRBJ1-5; D: -; size: -; CDR3: CASTVGLGANQPQHF; DNA: TGTGCCAGCACCGTGGGACTCGGGGCCAATCAGCCCCAGCATTTT
length: 15; V: TRBV7-2; J: TRBJ2-6; D: -; size: few; CDR3: CASSVSRSGANVLTF; DNA: TGTGCCAGCAGCGTTAGCCGCTCTGGGGCCAACGTCCTGACTTTC
length: 14; V: TRBV20-1; J: TRBJ1-5; D: -; size: -; CDR3: CSASRRGPKQPQHF; DNA: TGCAGTGCTAGCCGCAGGGGCCCCAAACAGCCCCAGCATTTT
length: 14; V: TRBV6-2/TRBV6-3; J: TRBJ1-1; D: -; size: -; CDR3: CASSWDGGNTEAFF; DNA: TGTGCCAGCAGTTGGGACGGCGGGAACACTGAAGCTTTCTTT
length: 13; V: TRBV27; J: TRBJ2-7; D: -; size: few; CDR3: CASSRQGSYEQYF; DNA: TGTGCCAGCAGTCGGCAGGGAAGCTACGAGCAGTACTTC
length: 13; V: TRBV18; J: TRBJ1-2; D: TRBD1; size: few; CDR3: CASSRGTGEGYTF; DNA: TGTGCCAGCTCACGAGGGACAGGCGAGGGCTACACCTTC
length: 14; V: TRBV5-1; J: TRBJ2-1; D: TRBD2; size: many; CDR3: CASNPSGREHEQFF; DNA: TGCGCCAGCAACCCCAGCGGGAGAGAGCATGAGCAGTTCTTC
length: 13; V: TRBV7-6; J: TRBJ1-2; D: -; size: -; CDR3: CASSFGRDYGYTF; DNA: TGTGCCAGCAGCTTCGGGCGCGACTATGGCTACACCTTC
length: 12; V: TRBV5-8; J: TRBJ2-7; D: -; size: -; CDR3: CASSLGQTLGNF; DNA: TGTGCCAGCAGCTTGGGACAGACCCTCGGGAACTTC
length: 17; V: TRBV3-1; J: TRBJ1-2; D: TRBD1; size: -; CDR3: CASSQDSEQGSNYGYTF; DNA: TGTGCCAGCAGCCAAGATAGTGAACAGGGGTCTAACTATGGCTACACCTTC